This TCR beta chain was identified in a study of blood T cell repertoires in COVID-19. About the research overall: COVID-19 samples, acute and convalescent, were from the United States, Italy and Spain.

Original handling: From reference gene primer amplification, estimates of nucleated cell counts were derived. Assay: immunoSEQ multiplex PCR; the TCRdb copy retains only in-frame clones and omits some. Clonal size and the V and J genes are those of that table, whereas D and trimming came from the DNA. The sample carries over 120,000 clones, around 82% recorded once. With V trimmed by 6 bases and J by 5 bases, 8 bases remained unmatched. The CDR3 sequence is 14 residues long. Germline loops: CDR1 SGHDN, CDR2 FVKESK. This chain uses TRBV14 with TRBJ2-3, with 7 bases lining up with TRBD2. What was sequenced was peripheral blood. The TCR originated in a human donor in a cohort sampled during active COVID-19. CDR3 sequence: CASSSSRGEDTQYF. CDR3 nucleotide sequence: TGTGCCAGCAGTAGCAGCCGGGGGGAAGATACGCAGTATTTT.